The 22 T cell receptor beta chains in this list originate from one sample, sequenced in a study of T cell changes during pregnancy in multiple sclerosis. Generated by immunoSEQ multiplex PCR, the TCRdb table keeps only in-frame clones and is missing some. The sample includes under 110,000 clones, 75% to 95% of them seen just once. The input for sequencing was peripheral blood, taken before pregnancy. All receptors derive from a female donor with multiple sclerosis, enrolled in a pregnancy study.

The chain is built from TRBV5-1 and TRBJ1-1; D gene uncertain. Germline V gene data show CDR1 as SGHRS and CDR2 as YFSETQ. This CDR3 comprises 14 residues. V dropped 0 bases and J dropped 2 bases, with 8 bases sitting between them. CDR3 in amino acids: CASSLVRSNTEAFF. In nucleotides, the CDR3 is TGCGCCAGCAGCTTGGTTCGGAGTAACACTGAAGCTTTCTTT.

The chain carries TRBV7-6 and TRBJ2-3; 7 bases are shared with TRBD2. Germline V gene lookup returns CDR1 SGHVS and CDR2 FNYEAQ. Germline trimming cut 6 bases from V and 3 bases from J; bases unmatched to any gene: 9. The CDR3 runs 15 residues. The CDR3 loop is CASRPFGGGTDTQYF. The CDR3 coding sequence is TGTGCCAGCAGACCTTTTGGGGGGGGAACAGATACGCAGTATTTT.

The CDR3 loop is CASSPSHGYEQYF. In DNA, the CDR3 is TGCGCCAGCAGCCCAAGCCACGGCTACGAGCAGTACTTC. The J gene is TRBJ2-7, the V gene TRBV5-1; D not certain. Trimming took 4 bases from V and 3 from J, leaving 11 bases between them. The CDR3 has 13 residues. Germline lookup yields CDR1 SGHRS and CDR2 YFSETQ.

This chain links TRBV2 with TRBJ1-6; D is perhaps TRBD1 (6 bases). Per the germline V gene, CDR1 is SNHLY and CDR2 is FYNNEI. The CDR3 is made up of 18 amino acids. Trimming took 2 bases from V and 9 from J, leaving 23 bases between them. The CDR3 DNA is TGTGCCAGCAGTGAAAAGCGAGCAGGGGTAGTCCAAGTTTCACCCCTCCACTTT. Encoded protein: CASSEKRAGVVQVSPLHF.

In nucleotides, the CDR3 is TGTGCCATCCGAGCCCGGGACAATCAGCCCCAGCATTTT. Its translation: CAIRARDNQPQHF. The chain uses TRBV2 and TRBJ1-5, with no clear D. CDR1 and CDR2 from the germline V gene are SNHLY and FYNNEI. The V end lost 10 bases, the J end lost 3 bases, and 13 bases lay between the germline ends. The length of the CDR3 is 13 residues.

V and J are TRBV6-5 and TRBJ2-1, with D possibly being TRBD2 (5 bases). CDR1 is MNHEY and CDR2 is SVGAGI in the germline V gene. V lost 6 bases, J lost 4 bases, and 10 bases lay in between. The CDR3 length is 13 residues. CDR3 sequence (DNA): TGTGCCAGCAGCCCAGAGGGTTACAATGAGCAGTTCTTC. This sequence encodes CASSPEGYNEQFF.

The rearrangement uses TRBV13 and TRBJ2-1; TRBD2 is a possible D gene (7 bases). This CDR3 spans 16 amino acids. The germline V gene encodes CDR1 PRHDT and CDR2 FYEKMQ (reference sequence). V was pared by 6 bases and J by 2 bases, with 17 bases between. The CDR3 DNA reads TGTGCCAGCAGTCGCCTTTTGGGGGGGCCCTACAATGAGCAGTTCTTC. Translating gives CASSRLLGGPYNEQFF. The complete variable domain, with remaining parts taken from reference TRBV13 and TRBJ2-1, reads AAGVIQSPRHLIKEKRETATLKCYPIPRHDTVYWYQQGPGQDPQFLISFYEKMQSDKGSIPDRFSAQQFSDYHSELNMSSLELGDSALYFCASSRLLGGPYNEQFFGPGTRLTVL.

The chain links TRBV18 to TRBJ2-3; TRBD2 matches at 8 bases. From germline, CDR1 is KGHSH and CDR2 LQKENI. The CDR3 covers 15 residues. Germline trimming cut 3 bases from V and 6 bases from J; bases unmatched to any gene: 8. The CDR3 protein is CASSPSGGAGDTQYF. Written as DNA, the CDR3 is TGTGCCAGCTCACCGTCCGGGGGGGCCGGGGATACGCAGTATTTT.

V and J are TRBV6-6 and TRBJ1-2; 9 bases fit TRBD1. The CDR3 covers 16 residues. Germline V CDR1 and CDR2: MNHNY, SVGAGI (reference sequence). V trimming: 5 bases; J trimming: 5 bases; junction bases outside the gene matches: 12. CDR3 nucleotide sequence: TGTGCCAGCAGTAAACCCGGGACAGGGCTTTTGTATGGCTACACCTTC. As protein: CASSKPGTGLLYGYTF.

The chain joins TRBV4-2 to TRBJ2-5; no reliable D call. Germline V gives CDR1 LGHNA, CDR2 YNFKEQ. Trimming cost V 0 bases and J 5 bases, with 16 bases left between them. The CDR3 is made up of 16 amino acids. The CDR3 sequence is CASSQEEKRFHETQYF. The CDR3 DNA follows: TGTGCCAGCAGCCAAGAGGAGAAGAGATTTCACGAGACCCAGTACTTC.

The chain couples TRBV7-8 to TRBJ2-1; D might be TRBD2 (5 bases). V lost 2 bases to trimming and J lost 4 bases, with 15 bases between them. Germline V gene sequence: CDR1 SGHVS, CDR2 FQNEAQ. This CDR3 comprises 16 residues. For the CDR3, the DNA is TGTGCCAGCAGCTTACGTGGAGGCAATGTATACAATGAGCAGTTCTTC. Translating gives CASSLRGGNVYNEQFF. The full variable domain, rest sourced from reference TRBV7-8 and TRBJ2-1, is GAGVSQSPRYKVAKRGQDVALRCDPISGHVSLFWYQQALGQGPEFLTYFQNEAQLDKSGLPSDRFFAERPEGSVSTLKIQRTQQEDSAVYLCASSLRGGNVYNEQFFGPGTRLTVL.

This sequence joins TRBV7-3 and TRBJ2-1; 10 positions match TRBD2. Trimming at V came to 5 bases and at J to 9 bases, leaving 10 bases not matched to a gene. Germline-derived CDR1 and CDR2 are SGHTA and FQGTGA. The CDR3 contains 15 residues. The CDR3 sequence: CASSQASGSGFEQFF. CDR3 DNA sequence: TGTGCCAGCAGCCAAGCTAGCGGGAGTGGATTTGAGCAGTTCTTC.

This clone was seen many times. The V call is TRBV6-5, the J call TRBJ2-7; 8 bases map to TRBD1. The V segment lost 4 bases and the J segment 5 bases; nucleotides outside the gene matches: 7. Germline CDR1 reads MNHEY; CDR2 reads SVGAGI. This CDR3 is 14 amino acids long. CDR3: CASSLGQGRDEQYF. Written as DNA, the CDR3 is TGTGCCAGCAGTTTAGGACAGGGTCGGGACGAGCAGTACTTC.

The chain uses TRBV14 and TRBJ2-3, with TRBD1 matching 7 bases. Trimming at V came to 2 bases and at J to 4 bases, leaving 6 bases not matched to a gene. The CDR3 runs 15 residues. The V gene's germline CDR1 is SGHDN and CDR2 FVKESK. The CDR3 nucleotides read TGTGCCAGCAGCCAAACAGGGGTTCGATCAGATACGCAGTATTTT. It specifies CASSQTGVRSDTQYF.

This chain connects TRBV6-6 to TRBJ1-1; D not certain. Trimming stripped 8 bases from V and 2 bases from J, with 18 bases between. The germline CDR1 and CDR2 sequences are MNHNY and SVGAGI (reference sequence). This CDR3 is built from 15 residues. As DNA, the CDR3 is TGTGCCAGCTACGGCCTCGGGGTATCTAACACTGAAGCTTTCTTT. It yields the protein CASYGLGVSNTEAFF.

The chain combines TRBV30 with TRBJ2-5; no definite D call. The CDR3 is 11 amino acids. Trimming stripped 2 bases from V and 2 bases from J, with 3 bases between. Looked up from germline, CDR1 is GTSNPN and CDR2 is SVGIG (reference sequence). CDR3 DNA sequence: TGTGCCTGGAGTCAACAAGAGACCCAGTACTTC. This translates into CAWSQQETQYF. Supplemented by reference TRBV30 and TRBJ2-5, the full variable domain reads SQTIHQWPATLVQPVGSPLSLECTVEGTSNPNLYWYRQAAGRGLQLLFYSVGIGQISSEVPQNLSASRPQDRQFILSSKKLLLSDSGFYLCAWSQQETQYFGPGTRLLVL.

The chain couples TRBV6-6 to TRBJ1-3; no clear D. CDR3 length equals 11 residues. Trimming left V 7 bases short and J 4 bases short, with 5 bases between. Germline CDR1 is MNHNY and CDR2 is SVGAGI (reference sequence). The CDR3 DNA reads as TGTGCCAGCACCTACGGAAACACCATATATTTT. Protein: CASTYGNTIYF.

J is TRBJ2-1 and V is TRBV7-3; D ambiguous. Trimming removed 3 bases from V and 4 bases from J, with 10 bases in between. Germline CDR1 is SGHTA and CDR2 is FQGTGA. The CDR3 has 14 amino acids. DNA for the CDR3: TGTGCCAGCAGCTTGAGGCCCCCTTACAATGAGCAGTTCTTC. It is translated as CASSLRPPYNEQFF.

The CDR3 DNA sequence: TGTGCCAGCAGTCGCAGGGATCGCTCCTACGAGCAGTACTTC. It is translated as CASSRRDRSYEQYF. The chain links TRBV6-5 to TRBJ2-7; D might be TRBD1 (5 bases). Trimming left V 5 bases short and J 0 bases short, with 11 bases between. The CDR3 totals 14 residues. Per germline, CDR1 MNHEY and CDR2 SVGAGI.

This clone appeared once. J is TRBJ2-1 and V is TRBV6-1; 9 bases line up with TRBD2. Germline loops: CDR1 MNHNS, CDR2 SASEGT. This CDR3 comprises 14 residues. Trimming at V came to 10 bases and at J to 9 bases, leaving 13 bases not matched to a gene. The CDR3 reads CAILYSGRGGEQFF. CDR3 coding DNA: TGTGCCATACTATATAGCGGGAGAGGAGGTGAGCAGTTCTTC.

The chain has TRBV15 and TRBJ2-3, with D possibly TRBD2 on 5 matching bases. The CDR3 totals 16 residues. Germline loops: CDR1 LNHNV, CDR2 YYDKDF (reference sequence). Trimming stripped 0 bases from V and 0 bases from J, with 10 bases between. In nucleotides, the CDR3 is TGTGCCACCAGCAGAGATCGGCCGGGGAGCACAGATACGCAGTATTTT. It yields the protein CATSRDRPGSTDTQYF.

The chain recombines TRBV6-5 with TRBJ1-3; no reliable D call. Germline V gives CDR1 MNHEY, CDR2 SVGAGI. V was cut by 2 bases and J by 4 bases, with 12 bases left in between. The CDR3 has 15 residues. CDR3 sequence: CASSYRSNRGNTIYF. In DNA form, the CDR3 reads TGTGCCAGCAGTTACAGAAGCAACAGAGGAAACACCATATATTTT.